The T cell receptor (beta chain) under discussion was sequenced for a study of blood T cell repertoires in COVID-19. Study details: T cells, B-cell-depleted T cells, or PBMCs provided the cDNA or gDNA that served as material.

A Seattle source enrolled patients during active infection and followed them longitudinally. This table comes from immunoSEQ multiplex PCR, and its TCRdb copy is limited to in-frame clones, with some not included. The sample contains over 85,000 clones, just under 95% of which appear only once. CDR3 size: 16 residues. V was cut by 2 bases and J by 2 bases, with 15 bases left in between. Germline CDR1 and CDR2: MGHRA and YSYEKL. Sample: peripheral blood. The sequence came from a woman between 45 and 65 years old with COVID-19, enrolled during active disease. This rearrangement joins TRBV4-1 to TRBJ1-1, with D perhaps TRBD1 (5 bases). The CDR3, as DNA: TGCGCCAGCAGCCAATTACATCAGGGTTTAAACACTGAAGCTTTCTTT. It specifies CASSQLHQGLNTEAFF.